The TCR beta chain under discussion was sequenced for a study of ipilimumab plus nivolumab after autologous stem cell transplantation. Study details: Patients received a median of roughly 5 ipilimumab and 8 nivolumab doses. General study findings and limits: Authors suggest TCR repertoire, Treg phenotype and gut microbiota support further study.

Ipilimumab, 1 mg/kg, started 14 to 28 days after autologous transplant. Through week 26, nivolumab 3 mg/kg IV was given weeks 1, 4, 7, 10, then biweekly. Germline CDR1 and CDR2: SGHRS and YFSETQ. This CDR3 region has 15 residues. Deletions cut 4 bases from V and 2 bases from J, with 13 bases between. The protocol was immunoSEQ multiplex PCR, while the TCRdb copy is restricted to in-frame clones and leaves out a portion. This sample carries approximately 17,000 clones, approximately 75% of them seen once, and the ten largest clones take around 20%. Worth noting for this clone: The antigen is undetermined.

The V call is TRBV5-1, the J call TRBJ1-3; a weak D match, TRBD1 (5 bases). The receptor was isolated from a male donor with diffuse large B-cell lymphoma. The sample here was PBMCs, taken in a trial of ipilimumab plus nivolumab as post-transplant consolidation. The CDR3 sequence: CASSPELGAGNTIYF. The CDR3 DNA reads as TGCGCCAGCAGCCCTGAACTGGGGGCTGGAAACACCATATATTTT.